The 18 T cell receptor beta chains below were found in one sample sequenced in a study of identical twins. One entry per CDR3 protein, called by TCRdb with MiXCR from the 5' RACE reads. This repertoire shows 310,000 or so distinct CDR3 sequences, roughly 9.8% found once; its top ten account for approximately 6.6%. The same specimen was also included in a second study, on yellow fever vaccine responses in identical twins.

The sample was CD8+ T cells sorted from blood. Receptor source: a woman younger than 30 in good health.

In this sample, this clonotype turned up many times. The rearrangement uses TRBV4-3 and TRBJ2-7; TRBD2 matches 7 bases. The trim removed 0 bases at V and 4 bases at J, leaving 6 bases unmatched. The CDR3 contains 15 residues. Germline V gene sequence: CDR1 LGHNA, CDR2 YSLEER. The CDR3 region has the DNA TGCGCCAGCAGCCAAGACGCGGGAGCGATTTACGAGCAGTACTTC. As protein: CASSQDAGAIYEQYF.

This clonotype was found a few times. V is TRBV7-2 and J is TRBJ2-7; 9 nucleotides align to TRBD2. CDR1 is SGHTA and CDR2 is FQGNSA in the germline V gene. With 0 bases clipped from V and 0 bases from J, the junction kept 15 bases outside the gene matches. CDR3 length equals 20 residues. The CDR3 sequence: CASSLAFGLAHNISSYEQYF. The CDR3 DNA sequence: TGTGCCAGCAGCTTAGCATTTGGACTAGCGCACAATATAAGCTCCTACGAGCAGTACTTC.

The chain combines TRBV5-1 with TRBJ2-1, with TRBD2 matching 8 bases. J lost 5 bases, V lost 0 bases, and 7 bases had no gene match. The CDR3 totals 16 residues. CDR1 is SGHRS and CDR2 is YFSETQ in the germline V gene. This CDR3 is CASSLAGGGTNNEQFF. The CDR3 nucleotides read TGCGCCAGCAGCTTGGCAGGCGGGGGGACTAACAATGAGCAGTTCTTC. The variable domain in full, with the rest retrieved from reference TRBV5-1 and TRBJ2-1, is KAGVTQTPRYLIKTRGQQVTLSCSPISGHRSVSWYQQTPGQGLQFLFEYFSETQRNKGNFPGRFSGRQFSNSRSEMNVSTLELGDSALYLCASSLAGGGTNNEQFFGPGTRLTVL.

This clonotype was counted a few times. The rearrangement uses TRBV4-3 and TRBJ2-1, with 7 bases identical to TRBD2. The CDR3 has 15 residues. CDR1 and CDR2 from the germline V gene are LGHNA and YSLEER. J was trimmed by 8 bases and V by 1 base; bases with no gene match: 8. The CDR3 spells CASSQGRGSGDEQFF. CDR3 in DNA: TGCGCCAGCAGCCAAGGGCGCGGGAGTGGGGATGAGCAGTTCTTC.

Many counts were recorded for this clonotype. The chain recombines TRBV4-3 with TRBJ2-1; D is ambiguous. The V end was cut by 0 bases, the J end by 0 bases, with 9 bases between. The CDR3 is 16 residues long. Germline CDR1 and CDR2: LGHNA and YSLEER. The CDR3 protein is CASSQDRAASYNEQFF. CDR3 in DNA: TGCGCCAGCAGCCAAGATCGCGCGGCCTCCTACAATGAGCAGTTCTTC.

This clonotype was seen a handful of times. This chain's CDR3 is CASSDSSSGGANEQFF. The CDR3, as DNA: TGTGCCAGCTCAGACTCTTCTAGCGGGGGGGCCAATGAGCAGTTCTTC. The rearrangement joins TRBV6-4 to TRBJ2-1; TRBD2 matches 12 bases. This CDR3 is built from 16 residues. The germline CDR1 and CDR2 sequences are MRHNA and SNTAGT. The ends lost 8 bases at V and 6 bases at J; junction bases unmatched: 11.

This clonotype was detected only a few times. This rearrangement joins TRBV3-1 to TRBJ2-7, with 9 bases identical to TRBD2. Germline-derived CDR1 and CDR2 are LGHDT and YNNKEL (reference sequence). The V segment lost 4 bases and the J segment 2 bases; nucleotides outside the gene matches: 9. The CDR3 totals 16 residues. CDR3 loop: CASSPTGTSTTYEQYF. Written as DNA, the CDR3 is TGTGCCAGCAGCCCAACGGGGACTAGCACCACCTACGAGCAGTACTTC.

This clonotype was seen many times. CDR3 in DNA: TGTGCCAGCAGCGAGAGCGGGACAGGGTCGGACGAGCAGTACTTC. Protein product: CASSESGTGSDEQYF. The gene calls are TRBV9 and TRBJ2-7; 9 bases are shared with TRBD1. CDR1 is SGDLS and CDR2 is YYNGEE in the germline V gene. Trimming at V came to 3 bases and at J to 5 bases, leaving 9 bases not matched to a gene. The CDR3 covers 15 residues.

The rearrangement uses TRBV6-1 and TRBJ1-6; 8 bases align to TRBD1. The CDR3 totals 14 residues. The germline V gene has CDR1 MNHNS and CDR2 SASEGT. Germline trimming cut 6 bases from V and 10 bases from J; bases unmatched to any gene: 8. The CDR3: CASSMTGDSSPLHF. In nucleotides, the CDR3 is TGTGCCAGCAGCATGACAGGGGACAGCTCACCCCTCCACTTT.

This clonotype was seen ten or more times. The chain uses TRBV6-2 or TRBV6-3 and TRBJ2-3; D unclear. Per germline, CDR1 MNHEY and CDR2 SVGEGT. This CDR3 spans 14 amino acids. V lost 4 bases and J 2 bases, leaving 10 bases between the germline ends. In nucleotides, the CDR3 is TGTGCCAGCAGTTTGACACTTTACACAGATACGCAGTATTTT. This encodes CASSLTLYTDTQYF.

This clonotype has only a few counts. This chain joins TRBV28 and TRBJ2-1, with 7 positions matching TRBD2. The CDR3 has 15 amino acids. From germline, CDR1 is MDHEN and CDR2 SYDVKM. Trimming removed 11 bases from V and 3 bases from J; junction bases left unmatched: 13. This CDR3 reads CAGSGGLADYNEQFF. Written as DNA, the CDR3 is TGTGCCGGATCCGGTGGGCTAGCGGACTACAATGAGCAGTTCTTC.

There are a few counts of this clonotype. V is TRBV6-5 and J is TRBJ2-1; 15 nucleotides align to TRBD2. The germline CDR1 and CDR2 sequences are MNHEY and SVGAGI. This CDR3 spans 18 amino acids. The trim removed 2 bases at V and 0 bases at J, leaving 2 bases unmatched. The CDR3 loop reads CASSYGLAGGYSYNEQFF. The CDR3 bases are TGTGCCAGCAGTTACGGACTAGCGGGGGGGTACTCCTACAATGAGCAGTTCTTC.

This clonotype was picked up many times. V and J are TRBV5-5 and TRBJ2-7; tentatively, D is TRBD1 (6 bases). V was trimmed by 1 base and J by 2 bases, leaving 10 bases between them. The CDR3 has 14 residues. Germline V gene sequence: CDR1 SGHKS, CDR2 YYEKEE (reference sequence). The DNA of the CDR3 is TGTGCCAGCAGCTTGACCAGGGGAGCCTACGAGCAGTACTTC. Amino acid sequence: CASSLTRGAYEQYF. Using reference TRBV5-5 and TRBJ2-7 for the parts outside the CDR3, the full variable domain is DAGVTQSPTHLIKTRGQQVTLRCSPISGHKSVSWYQQVLGQGPQFIFQYYEKEERGRGNFPDRFSARQFPNYSSELNVNALLLGDSALYLCASSLTRGAYEQYFGPGTRLTVT.

There are many counts of this clonotype. The chain is built from TRBV4-1 and TRBJ2-7; the D is unclear. Germline loops: CDR1 MGHRA, CDR2 YSYEKL. The V and J ends lost 1 base and 2 bases respectively, with 12 bases between them. The CDR3 has 15 amino acids. The chain's CDR3 is CASSQGAQWAYEQYF. The DNA of the CDR3 is TGCGCCAGCAGCCAAGGCGCACAGTGGGCCTACGAGCAGTACTTC.

This clonotype has only a few counts. V gene TRBV20-1 combines with J gene TRBJ2-1; 10 bases align to TRBD2. Germline assignment: CDR1 DFQATT and CDR2 SNEGSKA (reference sequence). CDR3 length: 13 amino acids. J lost 5 bases, V lost 6 bases, and 4 bases had no gene match. The CDR3 region is CSASLAGDNEQFF. The CDR3 DNA reads as TGCAGTGCCAGTCTAGCGGGAGACAATGAGCAGTTCTTC.

This clonotype was detected ten times or more. This chain links TRBV15 with TRBJ2-4, with 7 bases that match TRBD1. Germline trimming cut 2 bases from V and 6 bases from J; bases unmatched to any gene: 7. CDR1 is LNHNV, CDR2 YYDKDF, per germline (reference sequence). This CDR3 spans 15 amino acids. CDR3 DNA: TGTGCCACCAGCAGAACCGGGACAGATGCAAACATTCAGTACTTC. It encodes CATSRTGTDANIQYF.

This clonotype was counted a few times. The CDR3 here is CASSPYTGRGEQYF. The CDR3 DNA reads TGTGCCAGCAGCCCCTATACGGGGCGGGGCGAGCAGTACTTC. The chain combines TRBV7-9 with TRBJ2-7; D is possibly TRBD2 (6 bases). The CDR3 runs to 14 residues. Germline V gene sequence: CDR1 SEHNR, CDR2 FQNEAQ (reference sequence). V was cut by 5 bases and J by 6 bases, with 17 bases left in between.

The J gene is TRBJ2-1, the V gene TRBV6-2 or TRBV6-3; unclear D gene. The germline V gene encodes CDR1 MNHEY and CDR2 SVGEGT. V lost 4 bases to trimming and J lost 4 bases, with 14 bases between them. The CDR3 contains 15 residues. The CDR3 coding sequence is TGTGCCAGCAGTTCCCTACCGGACGGGTACAATGAGCAGTTCTTC. Residues: CASSSLPDGYNEQFF.